This record concerns one T cell receptor beta chain sequence. The data were taken from a study of shared clonotypes between healthy human individuals. Unsorted PBMC DNA underwent sequencing on ten immunoSEQ deep assay plates. The method was immunoSEQ multiplex PCR; TCRdb's version includes in-frame clones alone and lacks a portion of them. Of about 490,000 clones in the sample, roughly 80% were seen once. Deletions cut 5 bases from V and 0 bases from J, with 14 bases between. Germline CDR1 reads LNHDA; CDR2 reads SQIVND (reference sequence). The CDR3 totals 15 residues. Source material: PBMCs. The chain combines TRBV19 with TRBJ2-7, with a tentative D call TRBD2 (6 bases). This sequence was found in a woman between 35 and 50 years old in good health. Some clones in this sample may be carry-over from other donors' samples. This chain's CDR3 is CASSPILASSYEQYF. In DNA form, the CDR3 reads TGTGCCAGTAGTCCTATTCTAGCGAGCTCCTACGAGCAGTACTTC.